This is a list of T cell receptor beta chains from one sample in a study of shared clonotypes between healthy human individuals. Using immunoSEQ multiplex PCR, the repertoire was profiled, and TCRdb retains in-frame clones only, with some absent. The sample has more than 1.2 million clones; approximately 98.5% are singletons. Material for sequencing was naive CD4+ T cells sorted from blood. Source of these receptors: a man aged 25-40 years in good health. CDR3s include the opening cysteine and the closing phenylalanine or tryptophan. D genes are given only for firm matches. Not every row has a clone size; where given, it reads once, few, many or a size class.

>NA|TRBV28|TRBJ2-5|NA
TGTGCCAGCAGCACGTCAGGGGTCCGGGAGACCCAGTACTTC
CASSTSGVRETQYF
>TRBD1|TRBV18|TRBJ1-2|NA
TGTGCCAGCTCACCAAGGGACAGGGCCAACTATGGCTACACCTTC
CASSPRDRANYGYTF
>NA|TRBV11-2|TRBJ2-1|NA
TGTGCCAGCAGCTCGACACGAACTAGCCAGGGGCCCTACAATGAGCAGTTCTTC
CASSSTRTSQGPYNEQFF
>NA|TRBV18|TRBJ2-2|once
TGTGCCAGCTCGGCGAACACCGGGGAGCTGTTTTTT
CASSANTGELFF
>NA|TRBV25-1|TRBJ2-6|NA
TGTGCCAGCAGTCACTTGGGGAGTAGCTCTGGGGCCAACGTCCTGACTTTC
CASSHLGSSSGANVLTF
>NA|TRBV10-3|TRBJ1-2|NA
TGTGCCATCAGTGAGCGGCAGCTTCGCGACTATGGCTACACCTTC
CAISERQLRDYGYTF
>NA|TRBV7-2|TRBJ2-7|NA
TGTGCCAGCAGCCAATACAGGGAATTCGACGAGCAGTACTTC
CASSQYREFDEQYF
>NA|TRBV29-1|TRBJ2-5|NA
TGCAGCGTTGAAGGCAGGGCGAAAGAGACCCAGTACTTC
CSVEGRAKETQYF
>NA|TRBV5-6|TRBJ2-2|NA
TGTGCCAGCAGCCTGCCTACCACCGGGGAGCTGTTTTTT
CASSLPTTGELFF
>TRBD1|TRBV7-9|TRBJ2-1|NA
TGTGCCAGCAGCTCCCTGACAGGGTTTGGTGAGCAGTTCTTC
CASSSLTGFGEQFF
>TRBD1|TRBV28|TRBJ1-5|NA
TGTGCCAGCAGTTTAGTTCAGGGGGCCGGTCAGCCCCAGCATTTT
CASSLVQGAGQPQHF
>TRBD1|TRBV10-3|TRBJ1-2|NA
TGTGCCATCAGTAAGGGGGCTCAAAACTATGGCTACACCTTC
CAISKGAQNYGYTF
>NA|TRBV19|TRBJ1-5|NA
TGTGCCAGTAGTATAGAGGGACACGGTAAGAATCAGCCCCAGCATTTT
CASSIEGHGKNQPQHF
>NA|TRBV5-4|TRBJ2-1|NA
TGTGCCAGCAGTTTTCAGGGAGGGGGAGGGTATAATGAGCAGTTCTTC
CASSFQGGGGYNEQFF
>TRBD1|TRBV4-1|TRBJ1-5|NA
TGCGCCAGCAGCCACCCCGGACAGGGGGGGCAGCCCCAGCATTTT
CASSHPGQGGQPQHF
>NA|TRBV5-1|TRBJ1-5|NA
TGCGCCAGCAGCTTGGAGCCCCAGTCTTTCAGCAATCAGCCCCAGCATTTT
CASSLEPQSFSNQPQHF
>NA|TRBV18|TRBJ1-1|NA
TGTGCCAGCTCACGGGGACAGAACACTGAAGCTTTCTTT
CASSRGQNTEAFF
>NA|TRBV29-1|TRBJ2-5|NA
TGCAGCGTTGGACATGGGGTGTACCAAGAGACCCAGTACTTC
CSVGHGVYQETQYF
>TRBD1|TRBV28|TRBJ1-2|NA
TGTGCCAGCAAACCACTCGGGACAGGAAACTACGGCTACACCTTC
CASKPLGTGNYGYTF
>TRBD2|TRBV14|TRBJ2-3|NA
TGTGCCAGCAGCCCCTTGCGGGGGGAGCCAGATACGCAGTATTTT
CASSPLRGEPDTQYF
>NA|TRBV6-6|TRBJ2-1|NA
TGTGCCACAAACAGTATTTACAATGAGCAGTTCTTC
CATNSIYNEQFF
>TRBD1|TRBV7-2|TRBJ2-7|NA
TGTGCCAGCTCCCACAGGGGCTCCTACGAGCAGTACTTC
CASSHRGSYEQYF
>TRBD1|TRBV6-5|TRBJ2-2|NA
TGTGCCAGCAGTAGGACAGGCAGTACCGGGGAGCTGTTTTTT
CASSRTGSTGELFF
>NA|TRBV9|TRBJ2-3|NA
TGTGCCAGCGGCACTGGGACCGGAACGCAGTATTTT
CASGTGTGTQYF
>TRBD2|TRBV4-2|TRBJ2-7|NA
TGTGCCAGCAGCCAAGATCTGGGCGGGAGCTCCTACGAGCAGTACTTC
CASSQDLGGSSYEQYF
>TRBD1|TRBV9|TRBJ1-3|NA
TGTGCCAGCAGCGTAGGACAGGGACCTGGAAACACCATATATTTT
CASSVGQGPGNTIYF
>NA|TRBV19|TRBJ1-1|NA
TGTGCCAGTACGCGTCGGGCAGGCCGATACACTGAAGCTTTCTTT
CASTRRAGRYTEAFF
>TRBD1|TRBV10-1|TRBJ2-1|NA
TGCGCCAGCAGTGCGAGACAGGGGCTATACAATGAGCAGTTCTTC
CASSARQGLYNEQFF
>NA|TRBV25-1|TRBJ2-5|NA
TGTGCCAGCAGTGAATATCAGGGGTATCCCCGAGAGACCCAGTACTTC
CASSEYQGYPRETQYF
>TRBD2|TRBV5-1|TRBJ2-1|NA
TGCGCCAGCAGCTGGGGGTGGGGTAGCGGGATCTCCTACAATGAGCAGTTCTTC
CASSWGWGSGISYNEQFF
>NA|TRBV7-8|TRBJ1-4|NA
TGTGCCAGCAGCCCCCTTAGGGGGGGGAGTGAAAAACTGTTTTTT
CASSPLRGGSEKLFF
>NA|TRBV27|TRBJ2-7|NA
TGTGCCAGCAGTTTATCGAGTGGGGGCTCCTACGAGCAGTACTTC
CASSLSSGGSYEQYF
>TRBD1|TRBV2|TRBJ1-1|NA
TGTGCCAGCAGTACAGGGGTATACACTGAAGCTTTCTTT
CASSTGVYTEAFF
>NA|TRBV11-2|TRBJ1-1|NA
TGTGCCAGCAGCCAAGGAGGCGGCAGGTTGACTTTCTTT
CASSQGGGRLTFF
>NA|TRBV5-1|TRBJ1-1|NA
TGCGCCAGCAGCTTGGCTAGTGCGAACACTGAAGCTTTCTTT
CASSLASANTEAFF
>NA|TRBV5-5|TRBJ2-3|NA
TGTGCCAGCAGCTTGGTCGGTTGGGCCCCGGATACGCAGTATTTT
CASSLVGWAPDTQYF
>NA|TRBV25-1|TRBJ2-3|NA
TGTGCCAGCAGTGAGACAGATACGCAGTATTTT
CASSETDTQYF
>NA|TRBV7-2|TRBJ1-2|NA
TGTGCCAGCAGACAGATCGGAGGGTTCCAACAGGGCGGCTATGGCTACACCTTC
CASRQIGGFQQGGYGYTF
>NA|TRBV28|TRBJ1-2|NA
TGTGCCAGCAGTTTCCCAAACAGGGCTAACTATGGCTACACCTTC
CASSFPNRANYGYTF
>NA|TRBV28|TRBJ1-5|NA
TGTGCCAGCAGCCCGAGAGTTGCGAGCAATCAGCCCCAGCATTTT
CASSPRVASNQPQHF
>TRBD1|TRBV19|TRBJ2-1|NA
TGTGCCAGTAGTCTCACAGGGGGCTCCTACAATGAGCAGTTCTTC
CASSLTGGSYNEQFF
>NA|TRBV6-5|TRBJ1-3|NA
TGTGCCAGCAGTTTATCTCATAGCTCTGGAAACACCATATATTTT
CASSLSHSSGNTIYF
>NA|TRBV30|TRBJ1-5|NA
TGTGCCTGGAGTACAGGGAGGATAGGCAATCAGCCCCAGCATTTT
CAWSTGRIGNQPQHF
>NA|TRBV6-5|TRBJ2-2|once
TGTGCCAGCAGTTACGCGGGTTCGAACACCGGGGAGCTGTTTTTT
CASSYAGSNTGELFF
>NA|TRBV10-2|TRBJ2-1|NA
TGCGCCAGCAGTTCCGGGAGCAGTCCGGGCGAGCAGTTCTTC
CASSSGSSPGEQFF
>NA|TRBV11-2|TRBJ2-7|NA
TGTGCCAGCAGCTTAGCGGGAGCGGTCGAGCAGTACTTC
CASSLAGAVEQYF
>TRBD1|TRBV5-1|TRBJ1-4|NA
TGCGCCAGCAGCCTCGGACAGGGAAGAGAAAAACTGTTTTTT
CASSLGQGREKLFF
>TRBD1|TRBV11-1|TRBJ2-3|NA
TGTGCCAGCAGTTCAATCGCAGGGGGAGCAGATACGCAGTATTTT
CASSSIAGGADTQYF
>TRBD2|TRBV14|TRBJ2-1|NA
TGTGCCAGCAGCCCCCCGGGACTAGCGGGAGTACAGCAGTTCTTC
CASSPPGLAGVQQFF
>NA|TRBV20-1|TRBJ2-1|NA
TGCAGTGCTAGAGTGGGAAATGAGCAGTTCTTC
CSARVGNEQFF
>TRBD2|TRBV5-6|TRBJ2-5|NA
TGTGCCAGCAGCTTGGCAACCGGGACTAGCGCGCAAGAGACCCAGTACTTC
CASSLATGTSAQETQYF
>TRBD1|TRBV27|TRBJ1-2|NA
TGTGCCAGCAGCCCGAGGACAGGTCGGCCTTTTGGGAACTATGGCTACACCTTC
CASSPRTGRPFGNYGYTF